The 29 T cell receptor beta chains listed next were all sequenced from one sample in a study of blood T cell repertoires in COVID-19. Libraries were prepared by immunoSEQ multiplex PCR; TCRdb keeps only in-frame clonotypes and omits some of them. This table has about 180,000 clones, roughly 88% appearing once. Sequencing was carried out using peripheral blood. These receptors were obtained from a woman aged 25-40 years with acute or convalescent COVID-19.

This chain joins TRBV15 and TRBJ1-5, with D perhaps matching TRBD1 (6 bases). V dropped 1 base and J dropped 2 bases, with 18 bases sitting between them. From germline, CDR1 is LNHNV and CDR2 YYDKDF (reference sequence). CDR3 length: 18 amino acids. The CDR3 loop reads CATSRASVGTRGNQPQHF. The CDR3 coding sequence is TGTGCCACCAGCAGAGCCTCGGTAGGGACACGGGGCAATCAGCCCCAGCATTTT.

The chain carries TRBV28 and TRBJ1-1; D might be TRBD1 (6 bases). Trimming shortened V by 4 bases and J by 11 bases, and 17 bases separated the two germline ends. This CDR3 comprises 13 residues. Germline CDR1 reads MDHEN; CDR2 reads SYDVKM. This CDR3 is CASSSTGHLNAFF. CDR3 nucleotide sequence: TGTGCCAGCAGTTCGACGGGACACTTGAACGCTTTCTTT.

V gene TRBV19 combines with J gene TRBJ1-2, with TRBD1 matching 8 bases. This CDR3 contains 15 residues. With V trimmed by 4 bases and J by 4 bases, 8 bases remained unmatched. In germline, CDR1 is LNHDA, CDR2 SQIVND (reference sequence). The CDR3 loop reads CASSTLTGVSYGYTF. Written as DNA, the CDR3 is TGTGCCAGTAGTACCCTGACAGGGGTAAGCTATGGCTACACCTTC. The full variable domain, completed using reference TRBV19 and TRBJ1-2, is DGGITQSPKYLFRKEGQNVTLSCEQNLNHDAMYWYRQDPGQGLRLIYYSQIVNDFQKGDIAEGYSVSREKKESFPLTVTSAQKNPTAFYLCASSTLTGVSYGYTFGSGTRLTVV.

The chain joins TRBV5-1 to TRBJ2-3; no definite D call. Per germline, CDR1 SGHRS and CDR2 YFSETQ. The V and J ends lost 10 bases and 2 bases respectively, with 14 bases between them. The CDR3 is 13 amino acids. CDR3 DNA sequence: TGCGCCTCCTCCAGCGACCACACAGATACGCAGTATTTT. Amino acids: CASSSDHTDTQYF.

V and J are TRBV7-2 and TRBJ2-5; D is perhaps TRBD1 (6 bases). This CDR3 has 17 amino acids. V was cut by 5 bases and J by 2 bases, with 21 bases left in between. Germline assignment: CDR1 SGHTA and CDR2 FQGNSA. CDR3 residues: CASSVIRPDRLQETQYF. CDR3 sequence (DNA): TGTGCCAGCAGCGTAATCCGCCCCGACAGGTTGCAAGAGACCCAGTACTTC.

The chain links TRBV3-1 (or the pseudogene TRBV3-2) to TRBJ2-4, with D hard to call. The CDR3 is made up of 13 amino acids. The ends were cut back, 2 bases at V and 9 bases at J, with 11 bases in the middle. CDR1 is LGHDT, CDR2 YNNKEL, per germline (reference sequence). The CDR3 region is CASSQTVRGIQYF. The CDR3 bases are TGTGCCAGCAGCCAAACGGTCCGTGGCATTCAGTACTTC.

The chain carries TRBV28 and TRBJ2-1, with TRBD2 identical over 11 bases. Germline CDR1 is MDHEN and CDR2 is SYDVKM. CDR3 size: 20 residues. Trimming at V came to 5 bases and at J to 0 bases, leaving 15 bases not matched to a gene. The CDR3 protein is CASSDIDISGRAPSYNEQFF. The CDR3 coding sequence is TGTGCCAGCAGTGATATAGATATTAGCGGGAGGGCCCCCTCCTACAATGAGCAGTTCTTC.

The CDR3 sequence is CASSVEGGLSNYGYTF. The CDR3 region has the DNA TGTGCCAGCAGCGTAGAGGGGGGGTTGTCTAACTATGGCTACACCTTC. The V gene is TRBV9, the J gene TRBJ1-2, with D possibly matching TRBD1 (6 bases). This CDR3 has 16 amino acids. The V and J ends lost 0 bases and 0 bases respectively, with 12 bases between them. Germline V gives CDR1 SGDLS, CDR2 YYNGEE.

This rearrangement joins TRBV7-9 to TRBJ2-1, with TRBD2 matching 14 bases. CDR3 length: 14 residues. V trimming: 11 bases; J trimming: 10 bases; junction bases outside the gene matches: 10. From germline, CDR1 is SEHNR and CDR2 FQNEAQ (reference sequence). The CDR3 nucleotides are TGTGCCTCGCGCGTTGGACTAGCGGGAGGAGAGCAGTTCTTC. Translated: CASRVGLAGGEQFF. Drawing the rest from reference TRBV7-9 and TRBJ2-1, the complete variable domain is DTGVSQNPRHKITKRGQNVTFRCDPISEHNRLYWYRQTLGQGPEFLTYFQNEAQLEKSRLLSDRFSAERPKGSFSTLEIQRTEQGDSAMYLCASRVGLAGGEQFFGPGTRLTVL.

The chain couples TRBV5-1 to TRBJ2-5, with D tentatively TRBD2 (6 bases). The CDR3 loop spans 13 amino acids. Trimming left V 0 bases short and J 6 bases short, with 9 bases between. CDR1 and CDR2 (germline): SGHRS, YFSETQ. The CDR3 sequence: CASSLAGRQTQYF. CDR3 bases: TGCGCCAGCAGCTTGGCCGGGAGACAGACCCAGTACTTC. Drawing the rest from reference TRBV5-1 and TRBJ2-5, the complete variable domain is KAGVTQTPRYLIKTRGQQVTLSCSPISGHRSVSWYQQTPGQGLQFLFEYFSETQRNKGNFPGRFSGRQFSNSRSEMNVSTLELGDSALYLCASSLAGRQTQYFGPGTRLLVL.

This clone appeared a few times. The J gene is TRBJ2-3, the V gene TRBV6-5; D remains unclear. Germline CDR1 and CDR2: MNHEY and SVGAGI. The CDR3 length is 14 residues. Deletions cut 5 bases from V and 4 bases from J, with 13 bases between. CDR3 nucleotides: TGTGCCAGCAGTCCTAAATCCCCGCCAGATACGCAGTATTTT. Its translation is CASSPKSPPDTQYF.

This rearrangement joins TRBV7-9 to TRBJ2-5; tentatively, D is TRBD1 (6 bases). V lost 4 bases and J 0 bases, leaving 18 bases between the germline ends. The CDR3 sequence is 17 residues long. The germline gives CDR1 SEHNR, CDR2 FQNEAQ (reference sequence). The CDR3: CASSSRNSQGYQETQYF. CDR3 coding DNA: TGTGCCAGCAGCTCAAGGAATTCACAGGGATACCAAGAGACCCAGTACTTC.

V usage is TRBV18 and J usage is TRBJ2-1; TRBD2 matches at 14 bases. Per germline, CDR1 KGHSH and CDR2 LQKENI. The CDR3 contains 16 residues. V gave up 3 bases and J gave up 8 bases; unmatched junction bases: 6. CDR3 protein: CASSPRLAGGPDEQFF. CDR3 DNA sequence: TGTGCCAGCTCACCGCGACTAGCGGGAGGGCCGGATGAGCAGTTCTTC.

The genes are TRBV28 and TRBJ1-2; D uncertain. CDR1 and CDR2 from the germline V gene are MDHEN and SYDVKM. CDR3 length equals 12 residues. V lost 2 bases to trimming and J lost 2 bases, with 3 bases between them. CDR3 in amino acids: CASSLQNYGYTF. The CDR3 DNA is TGTGCCAGCAGTTTACAAAACTATGGCTACACCTTC.

This clone was seen ten or more times. CDR3 sequence reads: CASSDSGIPSYEQYF. The CDR3 coding sequence is TGCGCCAGCAGCGATAGCGGAATACCCTCCTACGAGCAGTACTTC. The chain uses TRBV5-1 and TRBJ2-7; TRBD2 is a possible D gene (6 bases). V was cut by 4 bases and J by 0 bases, with 14 bases left in between. The CDR3 has 15 residues. Germline assignment: CDR1 SGHRS and CDR2 YFSETQ.

V usage is TRBV6-5 and J usage is TRBJ2-6, with D unclear. The CDR3 runs 13 residues. The V gene lost 8 bases and the J gene lost 1 base, with 6 bases spanning the gap. Germline CDR1 is MNHEY and CDR2 is SVGAGI. CDR3 bases: TGTGCCAGCCGGCGGTCTGGGGCCAACGTCCTGACTTTC. Its protein is CASRRSGANVLTF.

The rearrangement joins TRBV29-1 to TRBJ2-5, with D possibly matching TRBD1 (5 bases). This CDR3 is 14 amino acids long. The germline V gene encodes CDR1 SQVTM and CDR2 ANQGSEA. V was cut by 3 bases and J by 5 bases, with 16 bases left in between. DNA of the CDR3: TGCAGCGTTGACGCCGCAGGGCTAGGGGAGACCCAGTACTTC. Its protein is CSVDAAGLGETQYF.

The V gene is TRBV19, the J gene TRBJ1-3, with 8 bases identical to TRBD1. The CDR3 totals 18 residues. Per germline, CDR1 LNHDA and CDR2 SQIVND (reference sequence). The CDR3 region is CGTHRGALIPNSGNTIYF. The CDR3, as DNA: TGTGGGACCCACAGGGGGGCCCTTATACCCAACTCTGGAAACACCATATATTTT.

The rearrangement uses TRBV6-5 and TRBJ1-5; 7 bases agree with TRBD1. The CDR3 runs to 16 residues. Germline V gives CDR1 MNHEY, CDR2 SVGAGI. J lost 2 bases, V lost 0 bases, and 4 bases had no gene match. The CDR3 protein is CASSYSWGTGNQPQHF. Written as DNA, the CDR3 is TGTGCCAGCAGTTACTCGTGGGGGACAGGCAATCAGCCCCAGCATTTT.

The chain recombines TRBV19 with TRBJ2-3; D uncertain. Germline lookup yields CDR1 LNHDA and CDR2 SQIVND (reference sequence). The CDR3 length is 11 residues. V was trimmed by 6 bases and J by 2 bases, leaving 3 bases between them. The chain's CDR3 is CASSHTDTQYF. In DNA form, the CDR3 reads TGTGCCAGTAGCCACACAGATACGCAGTATTTT.

The chain couples TRBV2 to TRBJ2-7; the D is unclear. Per germline, CDR1 SNHLY and CDR2 FYNNEI. Trimming took 7 bases from V and 2 from J, leaving 15 bases between them. This CDR3 comprises 14 residues. The DNA for the CDR3 is TGTGCCAGCAATGTACTCCACGATACCTACGAGCAGTACTTC. Translation: CASNVLHDTYEQYF.

The chain recombines TRBV25-1 with TRBJ2-7; D uncertain. CDR1 and CDR2 from the germline V gene are MGHDK and SYGVNS. V lost 5 bases and J 6 bases, leaving 11 bases between the germline ends. The CDR3 is 12 residues long. The CDR3 loop reads CASSYPGTEQYF. CDR3 bases: TGTGCCAGCAGTTATCCGGGTACCGAGCAGTACTTC.

This clone was counted a single time. This chain joins TRBV9 and TRBJ2-6; 8 nucleotides align to TRBD1. Germline trimming cut 0 bases from V and 2 bases from J; bases unmatched to any gene: 10. CDR3 length: 19 amino acids. The V gene's germline CDR1 is SGDLS and CDR2 YYNGEE. CDR3 loop: CASSVVTGDRRAGANVLTF. The CDR3 DNA reads as TGTGCCAGCAGCGTAGTGACAGGGGATCGTAGGGCTGGGGCCAACGTCCTGACTTTC.

J is TRBJ1-5 and V is TRBV19, with D tentatively TRBD1 (5 bases). The CDR3 is made up of 16 amino acids. Per the germline V gene, CDR1 is LNHDA and CDR2 is SQIVND (reference sequence). V lost 0 bases and J 7 bases, leaving 16 bases between the germline ends. CDR3 residues: CASSIEYSGPRQPQHF. The CDR3 coding sequence is TGTGCCAGTAGTATAGAATACTCAGGGCCTCGGCAGCCCCAGCATTTT.

V gene TRBV12-5 combines with J gene TRBJ2-1; 8 bases are a match to TRBD2. The CDR3 spans 14 residues. The V and J ends lost 1 base and 9 bases, in that order; junction bases with no gene match: 5. Germline lookup yields CDR1 LGHNT and CDR2 FRNRAP. The CDR3, as DNA: TGTGCTAGTGGTTTGGAGGCGGGAGGCAGTGAGCAGTTCTTC. This sequence encodes CASGLEAGGSEQFF.

This sequence joins TRBV28 and TRBJ2-5, with TRBD1 as a possible D gene (5 bases). In germline, CDR1 is MDHEN, CDR2 SYDVKM. Trimming shortened V by 6 bases and J by 7 bases, and 15 bases separated the two germline ends. The CDR3 is made up of 13 amino acids. The CDR3 region is CASSLDSQVTQYF. The CDR3 nucleotides are TGTGCCAGCAGCTTAGACAGCCAGGTGACCCAGTACTTC.

V gene TRBV7-2 combines with J gene TRBJ1-4; D remains ambiguous. The CDR3 contains 12 residues. Germline-derived CDR1 and CDR2 are SGHTA and FQGNSA. With 2 bases removed from V and 4 bases from J, the gap between germline ends came to 2 bases. The CDR3 here is CASSLYNEKLFF. The CDR3 region has the DNA TGTGCCAGCAGCTTATATAATGAAAAACTGTTTTTT.

The rearrangement joins TRBV7-6 to TRBJ1-5; TRBD1 matches at 8 bases. V lost 1 base, J lost 5 bases, and 4 bases stayed unmatched. Germline V gene sequence: CDR1 SGHVS, CDR2 FNYEAQ. This CDR3 is built from 15 residues. In DNA, the CDR3 is TGTGCCAGCAGCTTAGGAGGACAGGGTCATCAGCCCCAGCATTTT. It translates to CASSLGGQGHQPQHF.

The chain couples TRBV5-1 to TRBJ1-4, with 7 nucleotides matching TRBD1. CDR3 size: 15 residues. J gave up 4 bases and V 0 bases, and 3 bases lay outside the gene matches. CDR1 SGHRS and CDR2 YFSETQ come from the germline V gene. The CDR3 nucleotides are TGCGCCAGCAGCTTGGCCGGGACAGATAATGAAAAACTGTTTTTT. This gives the protein CASSLAGTDNEKLFF.